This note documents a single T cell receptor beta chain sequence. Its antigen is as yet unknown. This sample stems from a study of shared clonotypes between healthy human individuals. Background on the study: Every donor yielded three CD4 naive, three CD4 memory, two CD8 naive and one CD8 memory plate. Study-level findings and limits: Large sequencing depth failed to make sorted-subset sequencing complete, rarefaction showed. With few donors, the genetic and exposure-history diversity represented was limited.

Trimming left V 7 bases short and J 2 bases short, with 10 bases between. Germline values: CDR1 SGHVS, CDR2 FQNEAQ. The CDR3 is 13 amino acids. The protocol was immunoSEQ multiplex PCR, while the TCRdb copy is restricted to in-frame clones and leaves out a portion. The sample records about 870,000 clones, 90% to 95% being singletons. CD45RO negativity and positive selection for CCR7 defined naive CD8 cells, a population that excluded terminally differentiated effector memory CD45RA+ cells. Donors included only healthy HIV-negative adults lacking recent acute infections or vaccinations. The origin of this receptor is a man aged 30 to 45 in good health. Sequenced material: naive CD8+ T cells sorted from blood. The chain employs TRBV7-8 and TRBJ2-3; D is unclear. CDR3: CASNQANTDTQYF. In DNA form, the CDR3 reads TGTGCCAGCAACCAAGCAAACACAGATACGCAGTATTTT.